This T cell receptor beta chain is from a study of blood T cell repertoires in COVID-19. The overall study: Material from acute and convalescent COVID-19 was sourced from the United States, Italy and Spain. From T cells, B-cell-depleted T cells, or PBMCs came the material, which was cDNA or gDNA.

As originally analysed: Estimation of nucleated cell counts relied on the amplification of reference gene primers. Assay used: immunoSEQ multiplex PCR; TCRdb lists only in-frame clones, some missing. The V and J calls and the clone size are those of that table, but D and trimming were determined from the DNA. The repertoire holds 120,000 to 150,000 clones, with over 75% as singletons. The V gene lost 2 bases and the J gene lost 2 bases, with 10 bases spanning the gap. The germline gives CDR1 MNHNS, CDR2 SASEGT. The CDR3 covers 14 residues. The sequenced sample was peripheral blood. The source of this sequence is a man aged 45-65 years with acute or convalescent COVID-19. This rearrangement joins TRBV6-1 to TRBJ2-7; D call uncertain. This CDR3 reads CASSEFTATYEQYF. DNA of the CDR3: TGTGCCAGCAGTGAATTTACAGCTACCTACGAGCAGTACTTC.